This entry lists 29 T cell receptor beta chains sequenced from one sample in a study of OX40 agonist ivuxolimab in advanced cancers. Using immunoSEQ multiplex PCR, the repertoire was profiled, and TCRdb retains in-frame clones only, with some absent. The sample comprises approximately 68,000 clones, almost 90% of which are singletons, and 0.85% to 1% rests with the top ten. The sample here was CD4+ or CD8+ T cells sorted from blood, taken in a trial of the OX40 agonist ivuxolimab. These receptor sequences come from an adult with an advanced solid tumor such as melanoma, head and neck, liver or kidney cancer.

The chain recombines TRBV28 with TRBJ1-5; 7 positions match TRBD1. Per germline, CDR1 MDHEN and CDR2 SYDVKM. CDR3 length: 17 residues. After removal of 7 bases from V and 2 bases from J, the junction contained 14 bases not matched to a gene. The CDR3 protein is CASTYPQGRVGNQPQHF. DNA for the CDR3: TGTGCCAGCACCTACCCACAGGGGCGGGTCGGCAATCAGCCCCAGCATTTT.

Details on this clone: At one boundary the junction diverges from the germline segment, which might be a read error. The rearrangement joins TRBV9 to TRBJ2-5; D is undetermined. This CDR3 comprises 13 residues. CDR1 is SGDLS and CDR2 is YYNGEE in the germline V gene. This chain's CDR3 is CASNVETGETQYF. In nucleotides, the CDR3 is TGTGCCAGCAACGTAGAGACGGGTGAGACCCAGTACTTC.

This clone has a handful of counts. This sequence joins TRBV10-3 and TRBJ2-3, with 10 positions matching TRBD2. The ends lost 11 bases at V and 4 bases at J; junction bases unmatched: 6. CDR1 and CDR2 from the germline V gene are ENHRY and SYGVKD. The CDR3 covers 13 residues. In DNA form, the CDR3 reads TGTGCCGCCGGGACTAGCGCGCCAGATACGCAGTATTTT. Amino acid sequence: CAAGTSAPDTQYF.

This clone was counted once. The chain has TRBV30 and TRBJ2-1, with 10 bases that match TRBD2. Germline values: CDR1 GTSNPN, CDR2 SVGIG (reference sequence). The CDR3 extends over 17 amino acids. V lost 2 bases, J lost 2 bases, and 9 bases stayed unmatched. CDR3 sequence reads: CAWSTLAGALTYNEQFF. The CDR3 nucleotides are TGTGCCTGGAGTACGCTAGCGGGGGCTCTAACCTACAATGAGCAGTTCTTC.

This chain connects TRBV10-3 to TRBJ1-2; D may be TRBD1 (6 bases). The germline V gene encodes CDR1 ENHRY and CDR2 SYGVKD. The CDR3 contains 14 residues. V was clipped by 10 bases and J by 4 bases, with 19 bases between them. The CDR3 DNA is TGTGCCACCGCGGAACAGGGTATGGGCTATGGCTACACCTTC. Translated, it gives CATAEQGMGYGYTF.

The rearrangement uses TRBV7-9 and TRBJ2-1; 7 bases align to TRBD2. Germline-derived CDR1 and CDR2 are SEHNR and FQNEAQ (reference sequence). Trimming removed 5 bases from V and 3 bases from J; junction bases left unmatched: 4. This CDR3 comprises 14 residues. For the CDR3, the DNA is TGTGCCAGCAGCGGGCGGGAGCGCTACAATGAGCAGTTCTTC. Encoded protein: CASSGRERYNEQFF.

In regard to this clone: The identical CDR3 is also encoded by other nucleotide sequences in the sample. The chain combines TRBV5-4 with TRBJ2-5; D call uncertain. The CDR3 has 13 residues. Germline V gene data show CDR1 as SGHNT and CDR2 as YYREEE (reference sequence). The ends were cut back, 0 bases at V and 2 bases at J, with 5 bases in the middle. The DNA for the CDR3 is TGTGCCAGCAGCTTGGTTGGTCAAGAGACCCAGTACTTC. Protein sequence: CASSLVGQETQYF.

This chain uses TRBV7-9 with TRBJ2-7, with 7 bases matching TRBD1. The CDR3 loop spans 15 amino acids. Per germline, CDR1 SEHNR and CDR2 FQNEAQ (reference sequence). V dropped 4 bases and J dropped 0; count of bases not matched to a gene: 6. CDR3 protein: CASSSGTASSYEQYF. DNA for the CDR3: TGTGCCAGCAGCTCCGGGACAGCAAGCTCCTACGAGCAGTACTTC.

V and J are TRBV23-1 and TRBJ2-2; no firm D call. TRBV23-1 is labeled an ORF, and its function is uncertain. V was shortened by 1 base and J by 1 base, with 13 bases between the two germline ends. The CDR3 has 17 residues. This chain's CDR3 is CASSQCKGNWNTGELFF. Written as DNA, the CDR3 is TGCGCCAGCAGTCAATGCAAAGGGAATTGGAACACCGGGGAGCTGTTTTTT.

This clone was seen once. DNA for the CDR3: TGTGCCAGCTCAAGGGAGGGAAGGGGCACCGGGGAGCTGTTTTTT. Protein sequence: CASSREGRGTGELFF. The chain carries TRBV2 and TRBJ2-2; TRBD2 matches at 7 bases. CDR1 and CDR2 from the germline V gene are SNHLY and FYNNEI. With 8 bases clipped from V and 4 bases from J, the junction kept 10 bases outside the gene matches. The CDR3 is made up of 15 amino acids.

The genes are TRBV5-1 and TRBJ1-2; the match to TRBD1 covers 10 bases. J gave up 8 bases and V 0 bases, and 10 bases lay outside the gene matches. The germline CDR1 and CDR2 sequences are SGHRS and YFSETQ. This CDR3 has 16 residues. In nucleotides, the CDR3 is TGCGCCAGCAGCTTGGAGAGGGGACAGGGGATGGGCGGCTACACCTTC. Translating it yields CASSLERGQGMGGYTF.

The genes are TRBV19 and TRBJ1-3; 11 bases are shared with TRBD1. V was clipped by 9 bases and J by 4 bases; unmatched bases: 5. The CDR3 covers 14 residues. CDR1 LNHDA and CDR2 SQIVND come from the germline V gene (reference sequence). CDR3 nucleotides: TGTGCCAGCAGGGGACAGGGGGACGGAAACACCATATATTTT. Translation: CASRGQGDGNTIYF.

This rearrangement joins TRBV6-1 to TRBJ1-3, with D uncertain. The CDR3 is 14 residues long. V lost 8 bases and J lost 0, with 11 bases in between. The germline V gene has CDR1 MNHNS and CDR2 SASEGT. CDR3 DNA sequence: TGTGCCAGCGTGGGCCAGCACTCTGGAAACACCATATATTTT. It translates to CASVGQHSGNTIYF.

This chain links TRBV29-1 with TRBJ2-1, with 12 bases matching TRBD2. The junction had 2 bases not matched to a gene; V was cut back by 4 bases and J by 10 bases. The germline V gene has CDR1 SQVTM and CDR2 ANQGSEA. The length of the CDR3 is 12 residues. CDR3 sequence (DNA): TGCAGCGTTGCGCTAGCGGGAGGGGAGCAGTTCTTC. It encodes CSVALAGGEQFF.

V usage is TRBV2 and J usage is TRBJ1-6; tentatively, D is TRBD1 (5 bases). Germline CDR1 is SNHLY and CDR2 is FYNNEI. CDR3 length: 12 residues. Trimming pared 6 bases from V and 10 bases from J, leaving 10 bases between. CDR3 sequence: CASRGTGSPLHF. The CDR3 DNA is TGTGCCAGCAGAGGGACTGGGTCACCCCTCCACTTT.

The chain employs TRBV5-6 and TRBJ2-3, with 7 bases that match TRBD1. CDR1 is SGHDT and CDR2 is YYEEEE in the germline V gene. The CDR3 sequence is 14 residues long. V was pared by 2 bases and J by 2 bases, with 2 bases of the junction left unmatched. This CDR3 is CASSLGGHTDTQYF. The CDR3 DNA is TGTGCCAGCAGCTTAGGGGGCCACACAGATACGCAGTATTTT.

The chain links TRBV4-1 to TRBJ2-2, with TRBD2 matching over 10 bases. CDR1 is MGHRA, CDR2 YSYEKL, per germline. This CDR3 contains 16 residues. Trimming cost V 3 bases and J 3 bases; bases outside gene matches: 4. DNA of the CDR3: TGCGCCAGCAGCCAGGTGACTAGCGGGTACACCGGGGAGCTGTTTTTT. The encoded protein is CASSQVTSGYTGELFF.

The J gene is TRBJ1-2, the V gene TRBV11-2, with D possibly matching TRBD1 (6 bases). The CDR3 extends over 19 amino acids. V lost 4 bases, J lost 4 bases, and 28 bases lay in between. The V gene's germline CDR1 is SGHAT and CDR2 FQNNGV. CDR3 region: CASSSTKTGTPGLIYGYTF. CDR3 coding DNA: TGTGCCAGCAGCTCGACAAAAACCGGGACACCGGGCCTCATCTATGGCTACACCTTC.

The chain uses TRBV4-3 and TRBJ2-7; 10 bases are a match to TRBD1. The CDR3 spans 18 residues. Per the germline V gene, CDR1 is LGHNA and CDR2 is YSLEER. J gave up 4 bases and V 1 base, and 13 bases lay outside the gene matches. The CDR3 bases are TGCGCCAGCAGCCAAGCCCAGACCGGACAGGGGGTTATTTACGAGCAGTACTTC. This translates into CASSQAQTGQGVIYEQYF.

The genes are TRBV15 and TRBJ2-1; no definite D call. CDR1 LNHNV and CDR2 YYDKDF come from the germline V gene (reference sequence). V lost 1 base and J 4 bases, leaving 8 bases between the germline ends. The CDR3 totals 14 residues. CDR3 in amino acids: CATSRAGRYNEQFF. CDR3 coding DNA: TGTGCCACCAGCAGAGCGGGCAGGTACAATGAGCAGTTCTTC.

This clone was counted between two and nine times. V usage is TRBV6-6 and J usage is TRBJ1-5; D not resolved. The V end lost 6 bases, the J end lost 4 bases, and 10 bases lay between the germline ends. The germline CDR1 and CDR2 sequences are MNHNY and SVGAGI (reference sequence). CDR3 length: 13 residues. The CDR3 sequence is CASRRQSNQPQHF. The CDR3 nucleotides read TGTGCCAGCAGAAGACAAAGTAATCAGCCCCAGCATTTT.

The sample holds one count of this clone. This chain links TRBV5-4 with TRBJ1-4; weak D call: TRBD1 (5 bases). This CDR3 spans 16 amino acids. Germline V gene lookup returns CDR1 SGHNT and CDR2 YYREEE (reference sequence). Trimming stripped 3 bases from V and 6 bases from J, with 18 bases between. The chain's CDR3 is CASSSNAGRSDEKLFF. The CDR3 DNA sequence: TGTGCCAGCAGCTCCAACGCAGGGAGGTCCGATGAAAAACTGTTTTTT.

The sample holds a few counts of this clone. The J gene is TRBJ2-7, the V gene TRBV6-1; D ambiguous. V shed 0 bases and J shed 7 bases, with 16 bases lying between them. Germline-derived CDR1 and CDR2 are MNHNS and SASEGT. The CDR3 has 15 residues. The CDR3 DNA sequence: TGTGCCAGCAGTGAAGCGGTCCTCGGGCGCCAAGAGCAGTACTTC. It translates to CASSEAVLGRQEQYF.

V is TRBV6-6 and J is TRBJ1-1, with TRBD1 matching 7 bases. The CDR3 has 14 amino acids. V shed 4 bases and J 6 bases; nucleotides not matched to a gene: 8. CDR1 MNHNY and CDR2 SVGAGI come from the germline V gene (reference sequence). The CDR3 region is CASSSQTGQAEAFF. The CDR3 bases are TGTGCCAGCAGTTCCCAAACTGGACAGGCTGAAGCTTTCTTT.

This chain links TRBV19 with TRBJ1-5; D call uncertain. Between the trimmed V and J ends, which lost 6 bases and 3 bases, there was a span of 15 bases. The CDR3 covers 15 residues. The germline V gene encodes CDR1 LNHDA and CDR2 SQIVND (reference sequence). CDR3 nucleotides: TGTGCCAGTAGCCCCCTTCCCTGGGCCAATCAGCCCCAGCATTTT. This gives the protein CASSPLPWANQPQHF.

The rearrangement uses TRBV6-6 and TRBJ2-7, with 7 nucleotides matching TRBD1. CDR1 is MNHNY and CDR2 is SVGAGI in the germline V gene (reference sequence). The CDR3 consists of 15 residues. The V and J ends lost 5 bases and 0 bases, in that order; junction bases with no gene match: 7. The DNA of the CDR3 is TGTGCCAGCAGTAGGGACAGCCTTACCTCCTACGAGCAGTACTTC. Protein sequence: CASSRDSLTSYEQYF.

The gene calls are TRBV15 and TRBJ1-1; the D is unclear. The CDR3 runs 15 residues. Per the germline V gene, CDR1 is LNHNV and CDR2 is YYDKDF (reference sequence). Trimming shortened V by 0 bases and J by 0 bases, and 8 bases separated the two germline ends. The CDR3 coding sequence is TGTGCCACCAGCAGAGATCCCGGCTTGAACACTGAAGCTTTCTTT. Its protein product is CATSRDPGLNTEAFF.

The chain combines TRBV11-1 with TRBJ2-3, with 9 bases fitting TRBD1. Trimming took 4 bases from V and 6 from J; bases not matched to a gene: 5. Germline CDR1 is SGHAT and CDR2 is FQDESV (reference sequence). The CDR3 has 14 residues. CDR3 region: CASSSDRGPDTQYF. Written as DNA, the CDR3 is TGTGCCAGCAGCTCGGACAGGGGCCCCGATACGCAGTATTTT.

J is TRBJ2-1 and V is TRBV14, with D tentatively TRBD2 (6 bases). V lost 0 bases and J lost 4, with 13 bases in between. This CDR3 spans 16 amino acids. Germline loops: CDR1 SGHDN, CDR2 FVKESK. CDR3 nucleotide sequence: TGTGCCAGCAGCCAAGATCGGGGCGGGACTTACAATGAGCAGTTCTTC. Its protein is CASSQDRGGTYNEQFF.